A single sample gave rise to the 5 T cell receptor beta chains below, sequenced in a study of blood T cell repertoires in COVID-19. Using immunoSEQ multiplex PCR, the repertoire was profiled, and TCRdb retains in-frame clones only, with some absent. The sample lists some 150,000 clones, 86% occurring once. What was sequenced was peripheral blood. The receptor source for this set is a woman of 80 years or more in a cohort sampled during active or convalescent COVID-19.

The genes are TRBV7-9 and TRBJ1-1; the D is unclear. V was trimmed by 0 bases and J by 1 base, leaving 9 bases between them. The CDR3 contains 15 residues. CDR1 SEHNR and CDR2 FQNEAQ come from the germline V gene (reference sequence). The CDR3 nucleotides read TGTGCCAGCAGCTTAGCGGTCACAGAGAACACTGAAGCTTTCTTT. Amino acids: CASSLAVTENTEAFF.

V usage is TRBV12-3 or TRBV12-4 and J usage is TRBJ2-2; D not resolved. Trimming removed 0 bases at V and 7 bases at J, with 6 bases between. The CDR3 loop spans 13 amino acids. The CDR3 loop reads CASSLASVGELFF. The CDR3 DNA is TGTGCCAGCAGTTTAGCGTCGGTCGGGGAGCTGTTTTTT.

The chain employs TRBV19 and TRBJ2-3, with TRBD1 as a possible D gene (5 bases). Germline lookup yields CDR1 LNHDA and CDR2 SQIVND (reference sequence). V was clipped by 3 bases and J by 5 bases, with 12 bases between them. The CDR3 sequence is 14 residues long. CDR3 amino acids: CASSIWSQVDTQYF. The CDR3 nucleotides are TGTGCCAGTAGTATCTGGTCACAGGTAGATACGCAGTATTTT.

V usage is TRBV6-6 and J usage is TRBJ2-7; D uncertain. Germline CDR1 is MNHNY and CDR2 is SVGAGI (reference sequence). There are 15 residues in the CDR3. V lost 5 bases to trimming and J lost 0 bases, with 14 bases between them. The CDR3 coding sequence is TGTGCCAGCAGTCCCCCCCGGTCGATCTCCTACGAGCAGTACTTC. The encoded protein is CASSPPRSISYEQYF.

The chain is built from TRBV5-1 and TRBJ1-2, with TRBD1 matching over 8 bases. Trimming cost V 5 bases and J 1 base; bases outside gene matches: 4. Germline CDR1 is SGHRS and CDR2 is YFSETQ. The CDR3 sequence is 14 residues long. The chain's CDR3 is CASSGQGGNYGYTF. The CDR3 DNA is TGCGCCAGCAGTGGACAGGGTGGTAACTATGGCTACACCTTC.